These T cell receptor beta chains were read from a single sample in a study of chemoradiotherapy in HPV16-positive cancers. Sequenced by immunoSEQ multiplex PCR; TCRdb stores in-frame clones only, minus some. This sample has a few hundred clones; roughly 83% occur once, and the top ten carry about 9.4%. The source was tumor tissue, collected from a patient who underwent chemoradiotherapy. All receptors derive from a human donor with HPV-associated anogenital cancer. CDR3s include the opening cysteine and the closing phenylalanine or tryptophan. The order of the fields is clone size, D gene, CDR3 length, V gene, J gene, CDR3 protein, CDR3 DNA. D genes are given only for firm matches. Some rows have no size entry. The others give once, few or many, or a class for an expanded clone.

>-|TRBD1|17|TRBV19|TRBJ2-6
CASSPGTATTGANVLTF
TGTGCCAGTAGTCCAGGGACAGCGACGACTGGGGCCAACGTCCTGACTTTC
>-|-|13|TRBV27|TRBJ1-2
CASSLSATYGYTF
TGTGCCAGCAGTTTATCAGCCACCTATGGCTACACCTTC
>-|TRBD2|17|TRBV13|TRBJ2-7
CASSLRGGLAGSYEQYF
TGTGCCAGCAGCCTCCGAGGTGGACTAGCGGGCTCCTACGAGCAGTACTTC
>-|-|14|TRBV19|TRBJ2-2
CASSIIPGAGELFF
TGTGCCAGTAGTATAATACCTGGGGCCGGGGAGCTGTTTTTT
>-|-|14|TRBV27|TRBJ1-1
CASSSWDRNTEAFF
TGTGCCAGCAGTTCATGGGACCGGAACACTGAAGCTTTCTTT
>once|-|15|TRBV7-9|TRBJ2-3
CASSLASATGQKQYF
TGTGCCAGCAGCTTAGCTAGCGCGACTGGACAAAAGCAGTATTTT
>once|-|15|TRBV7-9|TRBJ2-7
CASSLTAGGLYEQYF
TGTGCCAGCAGCTTAACGGCAGGGGGGCTCTACGAGCAGTACTTC
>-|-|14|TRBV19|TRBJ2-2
CASTLTPNTGELFF
TGTGCCAGTACCCTAACGCCTAACACCGGGGAGCTGTTTTTT
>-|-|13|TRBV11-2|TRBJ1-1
CASSSVRDPEAFF
TGTGCCAGCAGCTCCGTCAGGGACCCTGAAGCTTTCTTT
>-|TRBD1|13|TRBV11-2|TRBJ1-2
CASSFDRVTGYTF
TGTGCCAGCAGCTTCGACAGGGTCACGGGCTACACCTTC
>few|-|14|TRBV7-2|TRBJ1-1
CASSLIYGNTEAFF
TGTGCCAGCAGCTTAATTTATGGTAACACTGAAGCTTTCTTT
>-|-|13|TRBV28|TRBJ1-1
CASSPRALAEAFF
TGTGCCAGCAGCCCGAGGGCGCTCGCTGAAGCTTTCTTT
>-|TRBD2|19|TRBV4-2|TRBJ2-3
CASSQAGGGSGGALDTQYF
TGTGCCAGCAGCCAAGCGGGCGGTGGGAGCGGGGGGGCATTAGATACGCAGTATTTT
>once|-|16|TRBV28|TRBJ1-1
CASSPTRTAGNTEAFF
TGTGCCAGCAGTCCCACTCGGACAGCGGGCAACACTGAAGCTTTCTTT
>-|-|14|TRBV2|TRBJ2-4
CAITPRIAKNIQYF
TGTGCCATCACCCCACGGATAGCCAAAAACATTCAGTACTTC
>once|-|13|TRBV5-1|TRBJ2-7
CASSADSYYEQYF
TGCGCCAGCAGCGCGGACAGCTACTACGAGCAGTACTTC
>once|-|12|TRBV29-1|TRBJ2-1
CSGKVGGNEQFF
TGCAGCGGGAAGGTCGGAGGCAATGAGCAGTTCTTC
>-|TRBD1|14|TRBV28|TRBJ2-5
CAITGTGGLETQYF
TGTGCCATTACCGGGACAGGGGGCTTAGAGACCCAGTACTTC
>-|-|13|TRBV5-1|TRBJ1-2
CASSLEANYGYTF
TGCGCCAGCAGCTTGGAAGCTAACTATGGCTACACCTTC
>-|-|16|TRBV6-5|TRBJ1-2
CASSYTKYIKGGGYTF
TGTGCCAGCAGTTACACAAAATATATTAAGGGGGGGGGCTACACCTTC
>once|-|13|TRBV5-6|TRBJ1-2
CASSLASGVGYTF
TGTGCCAGCAGCTTGGCCTCAGGGGTAGGCTACACCTTC
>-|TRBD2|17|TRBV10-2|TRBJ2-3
CASRGLAGERGLNTQYF
TGCGCCAGCAGAGGACTAGCGGGAGAGAGGGGACTGAATACGCAGTATTTT
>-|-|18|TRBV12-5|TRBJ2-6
CASGAVAAGQSRANVLTF
TGTGCTAGTGGTGCAGTGGCTGCAGGACAAAGTCGGGCCAACGTCCTGACTTTC
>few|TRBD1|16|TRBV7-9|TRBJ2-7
CASSPLPGQSTNEQYF
TGTGCCAGCAGCCCCCTTCCGGGACAGTCGACCAACGAGCAGTACTTC
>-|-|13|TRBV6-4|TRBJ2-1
CASSDSSYNEQFF
TGTGCCAGCAGTGACTCGAGTTACAATGAGCAGTTCTTC
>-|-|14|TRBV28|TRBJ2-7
CASSRASQNYEQYF
TGTGCCAGCAGCAGGGCGTCACAAAACTACGAGCAGTACTTC
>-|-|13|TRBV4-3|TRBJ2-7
CASSPPLGSEQYF
TGCGCCAGCAGTCCCCCGCTAGGCTCCGAGCAGTACTTC
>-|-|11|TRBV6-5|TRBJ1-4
CASSGNEKLFF
TGTGCCAGCAGTGGGAACGAAAAACTGTTTTTT
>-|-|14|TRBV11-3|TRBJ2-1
CASSGGTAYNEQFF
TGTGCCAGCAGCGGGGGGACAGCGTACAATGAGCAGTTCTTC
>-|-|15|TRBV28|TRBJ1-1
CASRPQGQMNTEAFF
TGTGCCAGCAGACCTCAAGGACAGATGAACACTGAAGCTTTCTTT
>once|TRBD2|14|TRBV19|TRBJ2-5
CASGLAGDGGTQYF
TGTGCCAGCGGACTAGCGGGAGACGGAGGGACCCAGTACTTC
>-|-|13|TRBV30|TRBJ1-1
CAWRDGFNTEAFF
TGTGCCTGGAGGGACGGTTTTAACACTGAAGCTTTCTTT
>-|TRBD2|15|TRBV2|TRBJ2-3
CASSPSGRSTDTQYF
TGTGCCAGCAGCCCTAGCGGACGTAGCACAGATACGCAGTATTTT
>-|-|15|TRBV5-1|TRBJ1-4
CASSLAEGSNEKLFF
TGCGCCAGCAGCTTGGCCGAAGGGTCTAATGAAAAACTGTTTTTT
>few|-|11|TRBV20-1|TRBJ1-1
CSARSNTEAFF
TGCAGTGCTAGATCGAACACTGAAGCTTTCTTT
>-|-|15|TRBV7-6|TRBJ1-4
CASSLGPGSGAGLFF
TGTGCCAGCAGCTTAGGCCCAGGGTCTGGGGCCGGCCTGTTTTTT
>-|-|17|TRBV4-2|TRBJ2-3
CASSQEWRGSVSDTQYF
TGTGCCAGCAGCCAAGAGTGGCGGGGTTCGGTCTCAGATACGCAGTATTTT
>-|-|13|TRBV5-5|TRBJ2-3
CASSLGPTDTQYF
TGTGCCAGCAGCTTGGGCCCCACAGATACGCAGTATTTT